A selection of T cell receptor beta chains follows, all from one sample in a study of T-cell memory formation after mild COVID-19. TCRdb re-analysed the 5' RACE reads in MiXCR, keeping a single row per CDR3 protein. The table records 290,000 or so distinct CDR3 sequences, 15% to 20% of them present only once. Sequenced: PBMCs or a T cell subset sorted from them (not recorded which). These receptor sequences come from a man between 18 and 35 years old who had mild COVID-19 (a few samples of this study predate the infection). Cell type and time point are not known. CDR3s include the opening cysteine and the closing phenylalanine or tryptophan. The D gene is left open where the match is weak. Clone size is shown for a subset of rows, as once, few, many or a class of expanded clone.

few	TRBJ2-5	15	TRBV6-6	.	CASSYGTTRRETQYF	TGTGCCAGCAGTTACGGAACCACCCGGCGAGAGACCCAGTACTTC
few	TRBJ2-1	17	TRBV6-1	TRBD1	CASGYRDRGLGRNEQFF	TGTGCCAGCGGCTACCGGGACAGGGGTTTGGGTCGGAATGAGCAGTTCTTC
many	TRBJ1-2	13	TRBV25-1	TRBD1	CASQTGGGHGYTF	TGTGCCAGCCAGACAGGGGGCGGTCATGGCTACACCTTC
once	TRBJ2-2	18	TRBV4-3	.	CASSQGWGPTSNTGELFF	TGCGCCAGCAGCCAAGGCTGGGGTCCCACATCGAACACCGGGGAGCTGTTTTTT
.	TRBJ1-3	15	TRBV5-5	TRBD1	CASSPTGGSGNTIYF	TGTGCCAGCAGCCCGACAGGGGGTAGTGGAAACACCATATATTTT
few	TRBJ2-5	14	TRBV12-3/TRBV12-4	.	CASMSGRYQETQYF	TGTGCCAGCATGTCCGGACGGTACCAAGAGACCCAGTACTTC
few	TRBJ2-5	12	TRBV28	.	CASSTSQETQYF	TGTGCCAGCAGTACCTCCCAAGAGACCCAGTACTTC
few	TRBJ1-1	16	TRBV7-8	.	CASSPLGGAMNTEAFF	TGTGCCAGCAGCCCCCTGGGGGGGGCCATGAACACTGAAGCTTTCTTT
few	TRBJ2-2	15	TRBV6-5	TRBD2	CASSRAGGRTGELFF	TGTGCCAGCAGTAGAGCGGGGGGCCGCACCGGGGAGCTGTTTTTT
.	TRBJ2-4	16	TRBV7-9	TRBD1	CASSLETGVAKNIQYF	TGTGCCAGCAGCTTAGAGACAGGGGTCGCCAAAAACATTCAGTACTTC
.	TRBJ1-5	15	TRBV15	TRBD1	CATRDGQGGNQPQHF	TGTGCCACCCGAGATGGACAGGGGGGCAATCAGCCCCAGCATTTT
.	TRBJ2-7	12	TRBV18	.	CASSEVGYEQYF	TGTGCCAGCTCCGAAGTGGGCTACGAGCAGTACTTC
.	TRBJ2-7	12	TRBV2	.	CASLDIGYEQYF	TGTGCCAGCCTCGACATAGGGTACGAGCAGTACTTC
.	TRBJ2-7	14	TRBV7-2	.	CASSSRLNSYEQYF	TGTGCCAGCAGCTCGCGACTCAACTCCTACGAGCAGTACTTC
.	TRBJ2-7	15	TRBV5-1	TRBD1	CASSSSGGQGYEQYF	TGCGCCAGCAGCTCCAGCGGAGGACAGGGCTACGAGCAGTACTTC
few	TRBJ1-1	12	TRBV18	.	CASSSRVTEAFF	TGTGCCAGCTCATCCAGGGTCACTGAAGCTTTCTTT
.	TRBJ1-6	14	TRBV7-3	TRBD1	CASSQGQGNSPLHF	TGTGCCAGCAGCCAGGGACAGGGGAATTCACCCCTCCACTTT
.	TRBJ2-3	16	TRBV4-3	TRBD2	CASSPGPSGDTDTQYF	TGCGCCAGCAGCCCCGGGCCTAGCGGTGACACAGATACGCAGTATTTT
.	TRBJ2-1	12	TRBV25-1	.	CASSEFYNEQFF	TGTGCCAGCAGTGAATTCTACAATGAGCAGTTCTTC
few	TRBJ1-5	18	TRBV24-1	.	CATKESILTLYSNQPQHF	TGTGCCACCAAGGAGAGCATCCTCACCCTTTATAGCAATCAGCCCCAGCATTTT
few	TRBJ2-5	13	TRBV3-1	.	CASSRGDQETQYF	TGTGCCAGCAGCCGGGGGGATCAAGAGACCCAGTACTTC
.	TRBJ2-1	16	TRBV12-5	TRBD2	CASGPTPAGVYNEQFF	TGTGCTAGTGGTCCGACCCCTGCGGGGGTCTACAATGAGCAGTTCTTC
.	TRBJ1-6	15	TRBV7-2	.	CASSLGTTINSPLHF	TGTGCCAGCAGCTTAGGAACCACCATTAATTCACCCCTCCACTTT
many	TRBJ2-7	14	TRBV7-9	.	CASSPTTSSYEQYF	TGTGCCAGCAGCCCGACTACCAGCTCCTACGAGCAGTACTTC
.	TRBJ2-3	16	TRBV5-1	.	CASSSRFAPTFETQYF	TGCGCCAGCAGCTCGAGATTCGCCCCGACTTTTGAGACGCAGTATTTT
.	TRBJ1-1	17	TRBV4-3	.	CASSQDLSRGLGTEAFF	TGCGCCAGCAGCCAAGATCTTTCTCGGGGGCTGGGCACTGAAGCTTTCTTT
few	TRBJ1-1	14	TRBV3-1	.	CASSPDLTNTEAFF	TGTGCCAGCAGCCCGGACTTGACGAACACTGAAGCTTTCTTT